The 16 T cell receptor beta chains reported below all come from one sample, sequenced in a study of T cell changes during pregnancy in multiple sclerosis. Using immunoSEQ multiplex PCR, the repertoire was profiled, and TCRdb retains in-frame clones only, with some absent. The table records 77,000 or so clones, just over 90% of them present only once. The input for sequencing was peripheral blood, taken in the second trimester of pregnancy. These receptors all come from a female donor in good health, enrolled as a control in a pregnancy study.

The chain employs TRBV5-1 and TRBJ2-7, with 8 bases aligning to TRBD1. The CDR3 is made up of 14 amino acids. Looked up from germline, CDR1 is SGHRS and CDR2 is YFSETQ. Trimming cost V 4 bases and J 2 bases; bases outside gene matches: 5. CDR3 coding DNA: TGCGCCAGCAGCAAGGACAGGGTACCCTACGAGCAGTACTTC. Translation: CASSKDRVPYEQYF.

The rearrangement joins TRBV10-3 to TRBJ1-2; D might be TRBD1 (5 bases). The germline gives CDR1 ENHRY, CDR2 SYGVKD. Trimming removed 8 bases at V and 2 bases at J, with 12 bases between. This CDR3 region has 13 residues. As DNA, the CDR3 is TGTGCCATCCGGGGGGGAGGGAACTATGGCTACACCTTC. Translating gives CAIRGGGNYGYTF.

The V call is TRBV11-2, the J call TRBJ1-4; weak D call: TRBD1 (6 bases). The CDR3 length is 16 residues. The germline CDR1 and CDR2 sequences are SGHAT and FQNNGV. V lost 5 bases and J lost 3, with 16 bases in between. In DNA, the CDR3 is TGTGCCAGCAGCAAAATACAGGGTTGGGCTAATGAAAAACTGTTTTTT. This gives the protein CASSKIQGWANEKLFF.

The chain links TRBV5-4 to TRBJ1-1; D unresolved. Germline V lookup: CDR1 SGHNT, CDR2 YYREEE (reference sequence). Trimming removed 4 bases at V and 2 bases at J, with 9 bases between. The CDR3 is 13 residues long. As DNA, the CDR3 is TGTGCCAGCAGCCTGGGCGGTAACACTGAAGCTTTCTTT. Protein: CASSLGGNTEAFF.

The V gene is TRBV5-1, the J gene TRBJ2-1; no firm D call. Germline CDR1 and CDR2: SGHRS and YFSETQ. The CDR3 contains 16 residues. The V end lost 1 base, the J end lost 0 bases, and 11 bases lay between the germline ends. CDR3: CASSLSLSSSYNEQFF. The CDR3 nucleotides are TGCGCCAGCAGCTTGTCCCTCTCTAGCTCCTACAATGAGCAGTTCTTC.

The J gene is TRBJ2-2, the V gene TRBV19, with 9 nucleotides matching TRBD2. The V gene's germline CDR1 is LNHDA and CDR2 SQIVND (reference sequence). This CDR3 spans 15 amino acids. V lost 6 bases to trimming and J lost 4 bases; unmatched junction nucleotides: 6. The CDR3 sequence: CASSPTSGTTGELFF. The CDR3 DNA reads as TGTGCCAGTAGCCCGACTAGCGGTACCACCGGGGAGCTGTTTTTT.

The CDR3 DNA is TGTGCCAGCAGCCTCGGGACTAGCGGGGGCACAGATACGCAGTATTTT. It encodes CASSLGTSGGTDTQYF. The chain is built from TRBV7-8 and TRBJ2-3; the match to TRBD2 covers 13 bases. The V gene's germline CDR1 is SGHVS and CDR2 FQNEAQ. The ends lost 5 bases at V and 1 base at J; junction bases unmatched: 3. This CDR3 has 16 amino acids.

This sequence joins TRBV5-4 and TRBJ2-7, with 7 bases fitting TRBD1. J gave up 1 base and V 4 bases, and 8 bases lay outside the gene matches. Germline values: CDR1 SGHNT, CDR2 YYREEE (reference sequence). The CDR3 is 15 residues long. CDR3 region: CASSAPGQSSYEQYF. The DNA of the CDR3 is TGTGCCAGCAGCGCACCGGGACAGTCATCCTACGAGCAGTACTTC. Full variable domain (missing parts from reference TRBV5-4 and TRBJ2-7): ETGVTQSPTHLIKTRGQQVTLRCSSQSGHNTVSWYQQALGQGPQFIFQYYREEENGRGNFPPRFSGLQFPNYSSELNVNALELDDSALYLCASSAPGQSSYEQYFGPGTRLTVT.

V is TRBV29-1 and J is TRBJ2-1, with 8 bases fitting TRBD1. This CDR3 is 17 amino acids long. J lost 5 bases, V lost 7 bases, and 19 bases had no gene match. Germline V gene sequence: CDR1 SQVTM, CDR2 ANQGSEA. The chain's CDR3 is CSAWGQVGSSEDNEQFF. The CDR3 DNA sequence: TGCAGCGCCTGGGGACAGGTAGGGTCTAGCGAGGACAATGAGCAGTTCTTC.

The rearrangement joins TRBV4-3 to TRBJ2-7; TRBD1 aligns across 10 bases. This CDR3 comprises 14 residues. J was trimmed by 6 bases and V by 4 bases; bases with no gene match: 6. CDR1 is LGHNA and CDR2 is YSLEER in the germline V gene. CDR3 coding DNA: TGCGCCAGCAGCCCCGCGGGACAGGGGAGCGAGCAGTACTTC. Its translation: CASSPAGQGSEQYF.

The V call is TRBV4-1, the J call TRBJ1-3, with 8 bases matching TRBD1. Germline V lookup: CDR1 MGHRA, CDR2 YSYEKL. The J segment lost 6 bases and the V segment lost 1 base, leaving 11 bases of the junction unmatched. This CDR3 is 17 amino acids long. The CDR3 loop is CASSQVLLGQALNTIYF. CDR3 coding DNA: TGCGCCAGCAGCCAAGTGTTACTGGGACAGGCGTTAAACACCATATATTTT.

V usage is TRBV18 and J usage is TRBJ1-1; D ambiguous. The germline V gene encodes CDR1 KGHSH and CDR2 LQKENI. V lost 0 bases and J lost 7, with 12 bases in between. The CDR3 is made up of 14 amino acids. Here the CDR3 DNA reads TGTGCCAGCTCACCACCGATCAACCGGGGTGAAGCTTTCTTT. It specifies CASSPPINRGEAFF.

J is TRBJ2-7 and V is TRBV30; D is unresolved. V was pared by 0 bases and J by 5 bases, with 8 bases between. The CDR3 loop spans 12 amino acids. CDR1 and CDR2 from the germline V gene are GTSNPN and SVGIG (reference sequence). CDR3 sequence (DNA): TGTGCCTGGAGTGTATCCCAAAACGAGCAGTACTTC. Its translation is CAWSVSQNEQYF.

The chain carries TRBV11-1 and TRBJ1-1; D not resolved. The CDR3 totals 15 residues. CDR1 is SGHAT and CDR2 is FQDESV in the germline V gene (reference sequence). V was trimmed by 5 bases and J by 1 base, leaving 14 bases between them. CDR3 DNA: TGTGCCAGCAGCCTCGACCGAGGCTGGAACACTGAAGCTTTCTTT. Encoded protein: CASSLDRGWNTEAFF. Filled out from reference TRBV11-1 and TRBJ1-1, the complete variable domain reads EAEVAQSPRYKITEKSQAVAFWCDPISGHATLYWYRQILGQGPELLVQFQDESVVDDSQLPKDRFSAERLKGVDSTLKIQPAELGDSAMYLCASSLDRGWNTEAFFGQGTRLTVV.

This rearrangement joins TRBV11-2 to TRBJ1-3; a possible D gene is TRBD1 (6 bases). Trimming took off 3 bases at V and 2 bases at J, with 14 bases between the two ends. CDR3 length equals 16 residues. The germline V gene has CDR1 SGHAT and CDR2 FQNNGV. For the CDR3, the DNA is TGTGCCAGCAGCTTCGGCAGCAGGGGTACTGGAAACACCATATATTTT. Encoded protein: CASSFGSRGTGNTIYF.

This chain links TRBV5-6 with TRBJ1-5, with no clear D. This CDR3 is 18 amino acids long. V was shortened by 7 bases and J by 0 bases, with 23 bases between the two germline ends. Germline CDR1 reads SGHDT; CDR2 reads YYEEEE. The CDR3 DNA reads TGTGCCAGCCCAGCCGGGTCCTTTGGAGATAATAGCAATCAGCCCCAGCATTTT. Residues: CASPAGSFGDNSNQPQHF.